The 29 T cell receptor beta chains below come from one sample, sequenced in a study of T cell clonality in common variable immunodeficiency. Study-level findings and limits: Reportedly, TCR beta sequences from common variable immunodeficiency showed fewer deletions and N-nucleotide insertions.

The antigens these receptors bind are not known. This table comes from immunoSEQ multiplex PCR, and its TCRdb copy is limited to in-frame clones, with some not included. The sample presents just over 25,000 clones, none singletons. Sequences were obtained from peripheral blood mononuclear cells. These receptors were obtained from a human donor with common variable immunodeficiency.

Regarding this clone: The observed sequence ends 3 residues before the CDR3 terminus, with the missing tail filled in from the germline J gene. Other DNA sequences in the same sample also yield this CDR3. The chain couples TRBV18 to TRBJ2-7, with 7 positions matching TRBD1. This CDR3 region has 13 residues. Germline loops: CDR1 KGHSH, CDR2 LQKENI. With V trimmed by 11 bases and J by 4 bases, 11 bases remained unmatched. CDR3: CAFSPKGAYEQYF. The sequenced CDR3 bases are TGTGCCTTCTCGCCAAAGGGGGCATACGAG.

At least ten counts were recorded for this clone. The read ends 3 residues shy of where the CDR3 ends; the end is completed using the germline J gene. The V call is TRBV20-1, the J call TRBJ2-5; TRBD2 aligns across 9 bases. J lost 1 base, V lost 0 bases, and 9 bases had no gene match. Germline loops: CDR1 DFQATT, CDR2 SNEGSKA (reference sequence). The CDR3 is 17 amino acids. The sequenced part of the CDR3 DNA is TGCAGTGCTAGAGAGAGGCTGCGGGGGGGACTCCAAGAGACC. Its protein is CSARERLRGGLQET. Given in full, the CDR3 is CSARERLRGGLQETQYF.

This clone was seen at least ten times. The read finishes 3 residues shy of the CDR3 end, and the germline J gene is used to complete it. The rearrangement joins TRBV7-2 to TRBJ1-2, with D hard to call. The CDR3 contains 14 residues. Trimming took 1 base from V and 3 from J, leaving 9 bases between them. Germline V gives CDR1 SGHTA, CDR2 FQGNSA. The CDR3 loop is CASSLEAGYYGYTF. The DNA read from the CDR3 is TGTGCCAGCAGCTTAGAGGCAGGCTACTATGGC. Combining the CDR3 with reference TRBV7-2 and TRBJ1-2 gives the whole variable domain GAGVSQSPSNKVTEKGKDVELRCDPISGHTALYWYRQSLGQGLEFLIYFQGNSAPDKSGLPSDRFSAERTGGSVSTLTIQRTQQEDSAVYLCASSLEAGYYGYTFGSGTRLTVV.

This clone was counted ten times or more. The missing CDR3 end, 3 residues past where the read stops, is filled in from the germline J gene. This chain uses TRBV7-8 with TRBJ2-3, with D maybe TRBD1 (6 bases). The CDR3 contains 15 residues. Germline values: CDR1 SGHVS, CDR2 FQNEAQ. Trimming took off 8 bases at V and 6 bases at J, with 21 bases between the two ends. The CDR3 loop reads CASGAGTMRRDTQYF. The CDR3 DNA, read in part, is TGTGCCAGCGGCGCCGGGACAATGCGACGGGATACG. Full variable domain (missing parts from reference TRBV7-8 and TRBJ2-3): GAGVSQSPRYKVAKRGQDVALRCDPISGHVSLFWYQQALGQGPEFLTYFQNEAQLDKSGLPSDRFFAERPEGSVSTLKIQRTQQEDSAVYLCASGAGTMRRDTQYFGPGTRLTVL.

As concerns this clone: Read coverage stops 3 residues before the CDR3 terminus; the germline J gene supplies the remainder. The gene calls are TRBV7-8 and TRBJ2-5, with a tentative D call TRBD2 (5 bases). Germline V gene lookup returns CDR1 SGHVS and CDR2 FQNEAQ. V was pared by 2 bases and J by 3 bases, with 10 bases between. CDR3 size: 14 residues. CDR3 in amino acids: CASSLLPGEETQYF. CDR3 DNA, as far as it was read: TGTGCCAGCAGCTTACTTCCCGGGGAAGAGACC.

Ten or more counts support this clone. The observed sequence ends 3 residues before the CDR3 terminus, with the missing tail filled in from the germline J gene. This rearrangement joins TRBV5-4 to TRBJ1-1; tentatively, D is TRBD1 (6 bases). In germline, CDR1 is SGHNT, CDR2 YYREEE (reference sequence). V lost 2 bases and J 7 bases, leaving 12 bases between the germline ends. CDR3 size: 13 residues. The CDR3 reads CASSLGGTGEAFF. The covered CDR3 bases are TGTGCCAGCAGCTTAGGGGGAACAGGTGAA.

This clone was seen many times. CDR3 loop: CASIGRGLGTEAFF. The CDR3 bases that were read are TGTGCCAGCATCGGCAGGGGGCTAGGAACTGAA. The rearrangement uses TRBV7-8 and TRBJ1-1, with 8 bases identical to TRBD1. From the germline J gene comes the end of the CDR3, since the read stops 3 residues before it. The ends lost 7 bases at V and 5 bases at J; junction bases unmatched: 9. From germline, CDR1 is SGHVS and CDR2 FQNEAQ. CDR3 length equals 14 residues.

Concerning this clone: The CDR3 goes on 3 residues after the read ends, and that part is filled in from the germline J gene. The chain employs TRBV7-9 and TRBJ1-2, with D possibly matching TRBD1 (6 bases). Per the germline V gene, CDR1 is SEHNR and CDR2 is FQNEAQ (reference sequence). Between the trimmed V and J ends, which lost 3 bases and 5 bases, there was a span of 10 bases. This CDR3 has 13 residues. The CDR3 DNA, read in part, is TGTGCCAGCAGCTTCGGACAGATGTATGGC. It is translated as CASSFGQMYG. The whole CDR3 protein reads CASSFGQMYGYTF.

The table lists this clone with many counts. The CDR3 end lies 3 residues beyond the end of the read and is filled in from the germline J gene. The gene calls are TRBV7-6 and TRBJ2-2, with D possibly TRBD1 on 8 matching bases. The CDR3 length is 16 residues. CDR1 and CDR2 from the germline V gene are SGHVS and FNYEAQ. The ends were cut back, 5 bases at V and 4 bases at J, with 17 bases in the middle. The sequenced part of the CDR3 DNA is TGTGCCAGCAGCCAAACAGGGGGGGCGATCACCGGGGAG. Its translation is CASSQTGGAITGE. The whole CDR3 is CASSQTGGAITGELFF.

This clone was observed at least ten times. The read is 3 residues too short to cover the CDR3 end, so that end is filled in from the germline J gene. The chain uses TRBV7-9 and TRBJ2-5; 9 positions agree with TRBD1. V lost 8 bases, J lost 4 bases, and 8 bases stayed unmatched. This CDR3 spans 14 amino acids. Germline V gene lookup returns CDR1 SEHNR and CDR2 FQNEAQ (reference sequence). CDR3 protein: CASENRGLLETQYF. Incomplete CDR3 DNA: TGTGCCAGCGAGAACAGGGGGCTATTAGAGACC.

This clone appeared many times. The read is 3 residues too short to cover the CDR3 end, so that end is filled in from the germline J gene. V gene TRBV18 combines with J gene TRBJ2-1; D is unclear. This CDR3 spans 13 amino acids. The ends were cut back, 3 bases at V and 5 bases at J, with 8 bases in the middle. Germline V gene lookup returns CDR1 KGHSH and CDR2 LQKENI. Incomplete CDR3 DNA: TGTGCCAGCTCACCGGCCAATAACAATGAG. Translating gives CASSPANNNE. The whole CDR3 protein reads CASSPANNNEQFF.

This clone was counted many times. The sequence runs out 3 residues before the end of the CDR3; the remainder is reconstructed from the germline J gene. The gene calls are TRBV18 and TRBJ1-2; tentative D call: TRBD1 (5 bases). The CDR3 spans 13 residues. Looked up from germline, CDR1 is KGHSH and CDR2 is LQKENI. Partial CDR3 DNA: TGTGCCAGCTCACCAGACAGCGCACAAGGC. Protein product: CASSPDSAQG. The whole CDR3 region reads CASSPDSAQGYTF. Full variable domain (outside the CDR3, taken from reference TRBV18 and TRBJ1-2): NAGVMQNPRHLVRRRGQEARLRCSPMKGHSHVYWYRQLPEEGLKFMVYLQKENIIDESGMPKERFSAEFPKEGPSILRIQQVVRGDSAAYFCASSPDSAQGYTFGSGTRLTVV.

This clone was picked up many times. CDR3 in amino acids: CASSRTGTLTDTQYF. The part of the CDR3 DNA that was read is TGTGCCAGCAGCCGGACAGGGACCCTCACAGATACG. The chain has TRBV5-4 and TRBJ2-3; 8 bases align to TRBD1. The CDR3 is cut off 3 residues early in the read; its end comes from the germline J gene. V trimming: 4 bases; J trimming: 2 bases; junction bases outside the gene matches: 6. CDR1 is SGHNT and CDR2 is YYREEE in the germline V gene (reference sequence). The CDR3 consists of 15 residues. Variable domain in full (rest from reference TRBV5-4 and TRBJ2-3): ETGVTQSPTHLIKTRGQQVTLRCSSQSGHNTVSWYQQALGQGPQFIFQYYREEENGRGNFPPRFSGLQFPNYSSELNVNALELDDSALYLCASSRTGTLTDTQYFGPGTRLTVL.

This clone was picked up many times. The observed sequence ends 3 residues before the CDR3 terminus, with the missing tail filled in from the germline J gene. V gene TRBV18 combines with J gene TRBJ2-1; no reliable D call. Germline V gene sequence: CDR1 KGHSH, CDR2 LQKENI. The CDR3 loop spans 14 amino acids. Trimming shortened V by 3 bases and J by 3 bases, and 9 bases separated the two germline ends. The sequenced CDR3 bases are TGTGCCAGCTCACCGAACAGCTTCTACAATGAG. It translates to CASSPNSFYNE. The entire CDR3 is CASSPNSFYNEQFF. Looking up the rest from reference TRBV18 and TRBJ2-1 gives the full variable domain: NAGVMQNPRHLVRRRGQEARLRCSPMKGHSHVYWYRQLPEEGLKFMVYLQKENIIDESGMPKERFSAEFPKEGPSILRIQQVVRGDSAAYFCASSPNSFYNEQFFGPGTRLTVL.

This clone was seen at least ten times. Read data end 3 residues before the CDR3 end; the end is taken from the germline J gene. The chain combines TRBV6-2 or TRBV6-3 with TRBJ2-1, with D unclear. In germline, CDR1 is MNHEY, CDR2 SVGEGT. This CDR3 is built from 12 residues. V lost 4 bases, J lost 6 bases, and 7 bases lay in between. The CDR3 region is CASSSAGNEQFF. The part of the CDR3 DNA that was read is TGTGCCAGCAGTTCCGCCGGCAATGAG.

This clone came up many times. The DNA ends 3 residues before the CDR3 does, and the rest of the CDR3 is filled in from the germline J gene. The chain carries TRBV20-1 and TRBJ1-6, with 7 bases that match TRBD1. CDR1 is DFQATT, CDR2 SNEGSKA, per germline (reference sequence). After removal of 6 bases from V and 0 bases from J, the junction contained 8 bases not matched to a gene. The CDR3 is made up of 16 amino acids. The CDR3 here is CSAPDRISSYNSPLHF. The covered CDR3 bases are TGCAGTGCCCCGGACAGGATTAGCTCCTATAATTCACCC.

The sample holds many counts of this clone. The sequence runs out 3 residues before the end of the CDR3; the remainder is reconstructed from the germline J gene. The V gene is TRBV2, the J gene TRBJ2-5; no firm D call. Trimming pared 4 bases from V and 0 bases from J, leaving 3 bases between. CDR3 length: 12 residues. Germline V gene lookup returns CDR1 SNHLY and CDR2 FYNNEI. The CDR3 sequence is CASSAYQETQYF. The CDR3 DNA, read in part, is TGTGCCAGCAGTGCGTACCAAGAGACC.

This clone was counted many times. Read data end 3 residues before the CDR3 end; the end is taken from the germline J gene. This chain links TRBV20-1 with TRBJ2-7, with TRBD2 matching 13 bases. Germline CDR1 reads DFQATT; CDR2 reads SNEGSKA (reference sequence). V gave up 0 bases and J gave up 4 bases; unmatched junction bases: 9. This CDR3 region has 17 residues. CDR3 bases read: TGCAGTGCTAGAGACACGTGGCGGACTAGCGGGAGTTACGAG. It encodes CSARDTWRTSGSYE. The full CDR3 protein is CSARDTWRTSGSYEQYF.

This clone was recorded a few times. The CDR3 here is CASSPSQGHTEAFF. The covered CDR3 bases are TGTGCCAGCAGCCCATCCCAGGGCCACACTGAA. The rearrangement joins TRBV7-2 to TRBJ1-1; perhaps TRBD1 as D (5 bases). The read halts 3 residues ahead of the CDR3 end, with the missing end drawn from the germline J gene. The CDR3 loop spans 14 amino acids. V gave up 5 bases and J gave up 3 bases, with 13 bases separating them. Germline V CDR1 and CDR2: SGHTA, FQGNSA. Filled out from reference TRBV7-2 and TRBJ1-1, the complete variable domain reads GAGVSQSPSNKVTEKGKDVELRCDPISGHTALYWYRQSLGQGLEFLIYFQGNSAPDKSGLPSDRFSAERTGGSVSTLTIQRTQQEDSAVYLCASSPSQGHTEAFFGQGTRLTVV.

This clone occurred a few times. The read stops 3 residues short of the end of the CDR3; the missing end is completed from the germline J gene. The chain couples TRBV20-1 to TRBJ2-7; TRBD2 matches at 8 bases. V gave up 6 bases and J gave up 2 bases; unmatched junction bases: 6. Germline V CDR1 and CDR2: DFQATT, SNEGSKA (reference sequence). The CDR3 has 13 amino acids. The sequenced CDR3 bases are TGCAGTGCCCGGGGGGGCGAACCCTACGAG. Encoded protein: CSARGGEPYE. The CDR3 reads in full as CSARGGEPYEQYF.

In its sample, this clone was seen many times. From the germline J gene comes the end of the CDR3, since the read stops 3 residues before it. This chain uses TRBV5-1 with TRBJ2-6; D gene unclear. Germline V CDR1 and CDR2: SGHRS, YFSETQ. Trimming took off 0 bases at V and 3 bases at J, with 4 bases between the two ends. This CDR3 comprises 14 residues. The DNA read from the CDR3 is TGCGCCAGCAGCTTGGAATATGGGGCCAACGTC. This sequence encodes CASSLEYGANV. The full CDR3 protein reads CASSLEYGANVLTF.

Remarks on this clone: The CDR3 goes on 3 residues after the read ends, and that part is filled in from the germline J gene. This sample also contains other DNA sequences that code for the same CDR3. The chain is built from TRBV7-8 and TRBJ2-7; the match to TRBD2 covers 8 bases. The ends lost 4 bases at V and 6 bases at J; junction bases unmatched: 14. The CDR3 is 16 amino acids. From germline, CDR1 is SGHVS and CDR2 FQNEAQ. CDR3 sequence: CASSSNLGAGAVEQYF. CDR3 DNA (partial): TGTGCCAGCAGCTCCAACCTGGGAGCGGGAGCGGTCGAG. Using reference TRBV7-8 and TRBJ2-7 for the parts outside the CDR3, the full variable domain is GAGVSQSPRYKVAKRGQDVALRCDPISGHVSLFWYQQALGQGPEFLTYFQNEAQLDKSGLPSDRFFAERPEGSVSTLKIQRTQQEDSAVYLCASSSNLGAGAVEQYFGPGTRLTVT.

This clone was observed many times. The part of the CDR3 DNA that was read is TGTGCCAGCAGCCCCCCCGCAACTAATGAAAAA. It translates to CASSPPATNEK. The CDR3 as a whole reads CASSPPATNEKLFF. The genes are TRBV7-9 and TRBJ1-4; no clear D gene. The CDR3 end lies 3 residues beyond the end of the read and is filled in from the germline J gene. The V and J ends lost 5 bases and 0 bases respectively, with 7 bases between them. The CDR3 has 14 amino acids. The V gene's germline CDR1 is SEHNR and CDR2 FQNEAQ (reference sequence).

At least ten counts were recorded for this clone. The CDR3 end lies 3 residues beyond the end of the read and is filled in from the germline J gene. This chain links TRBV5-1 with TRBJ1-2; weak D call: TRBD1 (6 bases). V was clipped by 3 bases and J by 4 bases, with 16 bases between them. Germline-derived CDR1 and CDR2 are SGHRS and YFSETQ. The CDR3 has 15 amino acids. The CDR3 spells CASSSKLQGPYGYTF. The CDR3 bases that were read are TGCGCCAGCAGCTCCAAATTGCAGGGGCCCTATGGC.

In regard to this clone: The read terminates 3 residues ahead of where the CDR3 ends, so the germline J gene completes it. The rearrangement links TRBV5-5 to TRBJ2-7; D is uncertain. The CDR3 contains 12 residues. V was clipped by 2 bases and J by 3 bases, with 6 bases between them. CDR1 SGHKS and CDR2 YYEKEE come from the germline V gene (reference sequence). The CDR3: CASSFSDYEQYF. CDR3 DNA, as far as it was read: TGTGCCAGCAGCTTTAGTGACTACGAG.

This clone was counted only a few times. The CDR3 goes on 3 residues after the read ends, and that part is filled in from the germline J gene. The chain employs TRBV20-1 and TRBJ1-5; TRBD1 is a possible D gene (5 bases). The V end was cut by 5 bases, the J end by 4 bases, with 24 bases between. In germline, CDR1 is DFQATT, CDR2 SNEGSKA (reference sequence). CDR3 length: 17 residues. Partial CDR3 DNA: TGCAGTGCTCCGGACGCTACAGGTCCGACGCGAAATCAGCCC. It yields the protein CSAPDATGPTRNQP. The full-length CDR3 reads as CSAPDATGPTRNQPQHF.

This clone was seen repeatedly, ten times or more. CDR3 DNA (partial): TGTGCCAGCAGTTTAACAGGGGGCGATACG. This encodes CASSLTGGDT. The entire CDR3 reads CASSLTGGDTQYF. The genes are TRBV2 and TRBJ2-3; 9 nucleotides line up with TRBD1. The read finishes 3 residues shy of the CDR3 end, and the germline J gene is used to complete it. The germline gives CDR1 SNHLY, CDR2 FYNNEI. With V trimmed by 5 bases and J by 6 bases, 3 bases remained unmatched. The CDR3 runs to 13 residues.

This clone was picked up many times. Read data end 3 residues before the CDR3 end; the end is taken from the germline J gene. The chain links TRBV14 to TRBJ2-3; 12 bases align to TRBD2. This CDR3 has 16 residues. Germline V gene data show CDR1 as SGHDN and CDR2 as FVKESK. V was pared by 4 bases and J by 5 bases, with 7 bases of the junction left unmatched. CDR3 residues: CASSPSSGRAGDTQYF. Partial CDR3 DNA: TGTGCCAGCAGCCCTTCTAGCGGGAGGGCTGGAGATACG.

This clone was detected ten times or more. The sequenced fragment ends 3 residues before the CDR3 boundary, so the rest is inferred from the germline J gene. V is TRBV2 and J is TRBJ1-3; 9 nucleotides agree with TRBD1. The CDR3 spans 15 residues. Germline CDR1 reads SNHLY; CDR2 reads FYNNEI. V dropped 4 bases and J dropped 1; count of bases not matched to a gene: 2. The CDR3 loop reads CASSGQGGSGNTIYF. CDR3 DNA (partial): TGTGCCAGCAGTGGACAGGGGGGTTCTGGAAACACC. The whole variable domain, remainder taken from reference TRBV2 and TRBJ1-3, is EPEVTQTPSHQVTQMGQEVILRCVPISNHLYFYWYRQILGQKVEFLVSFYNNEISEKSEIFDDQFSVERPDGSNFTLKIRSTKLEDSAMYFCASSGQGGSGNTIYFGEGSWLTVV.